This T cell receptor (beta chain) appears in the sequencing data of a study of T cells in Graves' hyperthyroidism and ophthalmopathy. Study observations and caveats: Researchers report that a 13 V-J model separated ophthalmopathy from stable hyperthyroidism. Appearing also in blood were most of the thyroid clonotypes expanded above 0.001.

Authors of the study amplified TCR beta CDR3 regions from RNA transcripts. The study used the HTBI primer set for a first-round RT-PCR of the TCR CDR3. A single record per CDR3 protein comes from TCRdb applying MiXCR to the multiplex PCR reads. The data hold 650,000 to 750,000 distinct CDR3 sequences, with 13% to 15% observed a single time. The CDR3 runs to 15 residues. The germline V gene encodes CDR1 MNHNS and CDR2 SASEGT. Trimming pared 5 bases from V and 4 bases from J, leaving 17 bases between. Comments on this clonotype: Its antigen is unknown.

Disease duration under 2 months; hyperthyroidism patients were aged 18 to 65. The sample comprised blood. The clonotype comes from a woman aged 18 to 35 with Graves' hyperthyroidism. V usage is TRBV6-1 and J usage is TRBJ1-2; D remains unclear. The CDR3 here is CASSLRLGDSYGYTF. CDR3 nucleotide sequence: TGTGCCAGCAGTTTAAGGCTGGGCGATAGCTATGGCTACACCTTC.